Included here is one TCR beta chain sequence, with context. This CDR3 has 13 amino acids. V was pared by 2 bases and J by 6 bases, with 5 bases between. The germline V gene encodes CDR1 MNHEY and CDR2 SMNVEV (reference sequence). The source of the sample is a study of blood T cell repertoires in COVID-19. This table comes from immunoSEQ multiplex PCR, and its TCRdb copy is limited to in-frame clones, with some not included. Of about 140,000 clones in the sample, about 80% were seen once. The specimen sequenced was PBMCs or T cells enriched from blood (not recorded which). The origin of this receptor is a woman younger than 35 who had been exposed to COVID-19. The J gene is TRBJ1-6, the V gene TRBV27; the D is unclear. The CDR3: CASSLQANSPLHF. CDR3 coding DNA: TGTGCCAGCAGTTTACAGGCTAATTCACCCCTCCACTTT.